One sample yielded the 12 T cell receptor beta chains listed below, sequenced in a study of blood T cells in healthy people across ages. Primed by a sample-barcoded 5' primer and a J-beta primer mix, a second PCR proceeded for roughly 6 to 12 cycles. TCRdb independently ran MiXCR on the 5' RACE reads; one entry per CDR3 protein. The table includes roughly 680,000 distinct CDR3 sequences, approximately 50% detected once. The sequencing input was blood. These TCRs come from a woman aged 60-75 years in good health.

This clonotype was counted between two and nine times. The chain links TRBV29-1 to TRBJ2-5, with D hard to call. CDR1 SQVTM and CDR2 ANQGSEA come from the germline V gene. The CDR3 length is 12 residues. Trimming removed 4 bases from V and 9 bases from J, with 15 bases in between. CDR3: CSVVSPPTAQYF. CDR3 DNA sequence: TGCAGCGTTGTTTCCCCCCCGACGGCCCAGTACTTC.

The chain joins TRBV20-1 to TRBJ1-5; TRBD1 agrees at 10 bases. This CDR3 is 16 amino acids long. With 0 bases clipped from V and 4 bases from J, the junction kept 6 bases outside the gene matches. The V gene's germline CDR1 is DFQATT and CDR2 SNEGSKA (reference sequence). CDR3 sequence reads: CSARDPGQGKNQPQHF. The CDR3 DNA follows: TGCAGTGCTAGAGATCCGGGACAGGGGAAGAATCAGCCCCAGCATTTT.

This sequence joins TRBV9 and TRBJ2-5, with no clear D. Germline CDR1 and CDR2: SGDLS and YYNGEE. The CDR3 totals 14 residues. V lost 0 bases to trimming and J lost 3 bases, with 9 bases between them. The CDR3, as DNA: TGTGCCAGCAGCGTAGGCCCGGCAGAAGAGACCCAGTACTTC. Residues: CASSVGPAEETQYF.

The chain is built from TRBV9 and TRBJ2-5; either TRBD1 or TRBD2 may fit D (5 bases each). V shed 0 bases and J shed 6 bases, with 15 bases lying between them. The germline CDR1 and CDR2 sequences are SGDLS and YYNGEE. The CDR3 is 15 residues long. The CDR3 loop is CASSVEGTHGKTQYF. As DNA, the CDR3 is TGTGCCAGCAGCGTAGAAGGGACCCACGGCAAGACCCAGTACTTC. The whole variable domain, filled in from reference TRBV9 and TRBJ2-5, reads DSGVTQTPKHLITATGQRVTLRCSPRSGDLSVYWYQQSLDQGLQFLIQYYNGEERAKGNILERFSAQQFPDLHSELNLSSLELGDSALYFCASSVEGTHGKTQYFGPGTRLLVL.

The V call is TRBV2, the J call TRBJ2-7, with D possibly being TRBD1 (5 bases). CDR1 is SNHLY, CDR2 FYNNEI, per germline. Trimming removed 1 base at V and 5 bases at J, with 6 bases between. The CDR3 sequence is 12 residues long. In DNA form, the CDR3 reads TGTGCCAGCAGTGAAGACAGGAACGAGCAGTACTTC. Residues: CASSEDRNEQYF.

The V call is TRBV7-9, the J call TRBJ2-7, with a possible D match to TRBD1 (6 bases). The closer fit of TRBJ2-4 to the DNA end suggests the J call may be wrong. This CDR3 region has 16 residues. The germline V gene encodes CDR1 SEHNR and CDR2 FQNEAQ (reference sequence). The CDR3 DNA reads TGTGCCAGCAGCGAACAGGGAAAGGATTTCAAAAACATTCAGTACTTC. This codes for CASSEQGKDFKNIQYF.

This clonotype has a handful of counts. V and J are TRBV29-1 and TRBJ2-1, with unresolved D. V shed 8 bases and J shed 9 bases, with 17 bases lying between them. This CDR3 has 12 residues. Germline loops: CDR1 SQVTM, CDR2 ANQGSEA. CDR3 sequence: CSSTPTIGEQFF. For the CDR3, the DNA is TGCAGCTCCACGCCGACGATCGGTGAGCAGTTCTTC.

The V call is TRBV4-1, the J call TRBJ2-1, with D perhaps TRBD1 or TRBD2 (6 bases each). Germline V gives CDR1 MGHRA, CDR2 YSYEKL. Trimming cost V 2 bases and J 9 bases, with 14 bases left between them. The CDR3 is made up of 14 amino acids. The CDR3, as DNA: TGCGCCAGCAGCCAACTAGGGGGGTGGGGTGAGCAGTTCTTC. It yields the protein CASSQLGGWGEQFF.

This chain connects TRBV28 to TRBJ1-5; 7 bases match TRBD1. The ends lost 5 bases at V and 4 bases at J; junction bases unmatched: 17. The CDR3 totals 18 residues. Per germline, CDR1 MDHEN and CDR2 SYDVKM. The CDR3 loop reads CASSKSTRQGTWNQPQHF. The CDR3 region has the DNA TGTGCCAGCAGTAAGAGTACCCGACAGGGCACTTGGAATCAGCCCCAGCATTTT.

V gene TRBV3-1 combines with J gene TRBJ2-1, with 11 bases matching TRBD2. The CDR3 loop spans 15 amino acids. The J segment lost 8 bases and the V segment lost 2 bases, leaving 5 bases of the junction unmatched. Per the germline V gene, CDR1 is LGHDT and CDR2 is YNNKEL (reference sequence). The DNA for the CDR3 is TGTGCCAGCAGCCAACCTAGCGGGGGGAATGATGAGCAGTTCTTC. It yields the protein CASSQPSGGNDEQFF.

CDR3 region: CASSGGGTADTEAFF. The CDR3, as DNA: TGTGCCAGCAGTGGAGGAGGGACAGCAGACACTGAAGCTTTCTTT. The rearrangement links TRBV2 to TRBJ1-1, with TRBD1 identical over 7 bases. V was clipped by 4 bases and J by 3 bases; unmatched bases: 8. The CDR3 is 15 amino acids. CDR1 and CDR2 from the germline V gene are SNHLY and FYNNEI.

The J gene is TRBJ2-3, the V gene TRBV14; 9 bases are shared with TRBD1. The germline V gene encodes CDR1 SGHDN and CDR2 FVKESK. The CDR3 contains 15 residues. V was clipped by 3 bases and J by 2 bases; unmatched bases: 3. The chain's CDR3 is CASSHRTGDTDTQYF. CDR3 DNA: TGTGCCAGCAGCCACAGGACAGGGGACACAGATACGCAGTATTTT. Full variable domain (remainder filled in from reference TRBV14 and TRBJ2-3): EAGVTQFPSHSVIEKGQTVTLRCDPISGHDNLYWYRRVMGKEIKFLLHFVKESKQDESGMPNNRFLAERTGGTYSTLKVQPAELEDSGVYFCASSHRTGDTDTQYFGPGTRLTVL.